This note documents a single T cell receptor beta chain sequence. The record originates from a study of blood T cell repertoires in COVID-19. Study in general: Samples representing acute and convalescent COVID-19 were sourced from the United States, Italy and Spain. The cDNA or gDNA used as material had been derived from T cells, B-cell-depleted T cells, or PBMCs.

Germline V gene sequence: CDR1 ENHRY, CDR2 SYGVKD. V lost 1 base to trimming and J lost 6 bases, with 9 bases between them. The CDR3 is made up of 14 amino acids. Enrolled through a virtual design, the participants were between roughly 18 and 89 years of age and came from around 25 US areas. Cohorts were based on clinical histories the participants reported. Assay: immunoSEQ multiplex PCR; the TCRdb copy retains only in-frame clones and omits some. The repertoire includes about 210,000 clones, approximately 85% of them detected once, and around 6% sits in the top ten. The chain carries TRBV10-3 and TRBJ1-4; the D gene is possibly TRBD1 (5 bases). This TCR was sampled from a man aged 35-49 years with acute COVID-19. The sample taken for sequencing was PBMCs or T cells enriched from blood (not recorded which). The CDR3 DNA reads TGTGCCATCAGTGAGTTAATAGGGGATGAAAAACTGTTTTTT. Translating it yields CAISELIGDEKLFF.